The rows below give T cell receptor beta chains drawn from one sample of a study of T cell responses to AZD1222 COVID-19 vaccine. Using immunoSEQ multiplex PCR, the repertoire was profiled, and TCRdb retains in-frame clones only, with some absent. The sample consists of around 160,000 clones, 90% to 95% of them appearing once. The sample in question was peripheral blood, obtained on day 0 of AZD1222 vaccination. The receptors shown here come from an adult in good health. The CDR3 runs from the conserved cysteine through the conserved F or W.

TRBJ1-1 TRBV7-9 CASSLGGAHNTEAFF
TRBJ1-1 TRBV5-1 CASSLAVSNTEAFF
TRBJ1-1 TRBV15 CATSRGKSTGGRNTEAFF
TRBJ2-7 TRBV10-3 CAISRENRYEQYF
TRBJ2-7 TRBV27 CASSRHTSTYEQYF
TRBJ1-1 TRBV3-1/TRBV3-2 CASRGPGGIAEAFF
TRBJ2-7 TRBV9 CASSSSRDRGREQYF
TRBJ1-1 TRBV9 CASSVDRNTEAFF
TRBJ2-1 TRBV19 CASGGDRDNEQFF
TRBJ2-2 TRBV6-4 CASSEGEDTGELFF
TRBJ2-5 TRBV13 CASSDRDRAPETQYF
TRBJ1-1 TRBV3-1/TRBV3-2 CASSQSSANTEAFF
TRBJ1-2 TRBV6-5 CASRRDYGYTF
TRBJ2-7 TRBV2 CASSEPGYLNF
TRBJ2-5 TRBV7-8 CASSSGTGLETQYF
TRBJ2-1 TRBV25-1 CASKYGQSSYNEQFF
TRBJ1-2 TRBV5-1 CASSLGTGPYGYTF
TRBJ1-2 TRBV5-6 CASSLAEGGAFGYTF
TRBJ1-2 TRBV4-1 CASRKTGYYGYTF
TRBJ1-1 TRBV9 CASSAGQPNTEAFF
TRBJ2-2 TRBV4-1 CASSPGTANTGELFF
TRBJ1-5 TRBV2 CASSDGSGGGNQPQHF
TRBJ1-5 TRBV11-2 CASSLTGYQPQHF
TRBJ1-2 TRBV25-1 CASSANLANYGYTF
TRBJ2-7 TRBV5-8 CASSLTSLDWYEQYF
TRBJ1-2 TRBV7-9 CASSQGRTGGYTF
TRBJ2-3 TRBV5-1 CASSFGGQTDTQYF
TRBJ2-7 TRBV23-1 CASSQSWTPLERTSLGYEQYF
TRBJ2-7 TRBV7-3 CASSLTPGKSPGYEQYF
TRBJ2-7 TRBV3-1/TRBV3-2 CASSRTGGGEQYF
TRBJ1-6 TRBV4-1 CASSQGHLRADNSPLHF
TRBJ1-6 TRBV18 CASSPAGGVGSPLHF
TRBJ2-1 TRBV3-1/TRBV3-2 CASSQTVRRIHEQFF
TRBJ1-5 TRBV20-1 CSAIDGAAQHF
TRBJ2-1 TRBV6-6 CASSYSSYNEQFF
TRBJ2-1 TRBV19 CASQTSGSLNEQFF
TRBJ1-1 TRBV2 CATRLGRDTEAFF
TRBJ2-3 TRBV3-1/TRBV3-2 CASSPQEADTQYF
TRBJ2-2 TRBV12-3/TRBV12-4 CASDKGVPGELFF
TRBJ1-5 TRBV5-1 CASSLDWGVDQPQHF
TRBJ1-4 TRBV5-1 CASSQRVGEKLFF
TRBJ1-6 TRBV6-1 CASSGHGTGGSYNSPLHF